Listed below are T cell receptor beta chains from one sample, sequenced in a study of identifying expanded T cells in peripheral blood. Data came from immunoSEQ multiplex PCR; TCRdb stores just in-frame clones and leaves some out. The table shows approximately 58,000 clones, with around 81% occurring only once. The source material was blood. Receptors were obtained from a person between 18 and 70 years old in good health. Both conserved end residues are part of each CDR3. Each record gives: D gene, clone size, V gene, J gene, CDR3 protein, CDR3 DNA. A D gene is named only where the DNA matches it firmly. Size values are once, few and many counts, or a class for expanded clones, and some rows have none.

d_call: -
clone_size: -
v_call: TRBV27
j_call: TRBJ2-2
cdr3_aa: CASSFTIVTGELFF
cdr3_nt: TGTGCCAGCAGTTTCACAATAGTCACCGGGGAGCTGTTTTTT

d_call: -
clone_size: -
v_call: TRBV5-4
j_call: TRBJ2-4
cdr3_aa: CASSSDRASNIQYF
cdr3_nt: TGTGCCAGCAGTTCGGACCGAGCATCAAACATTCAGTACTTC

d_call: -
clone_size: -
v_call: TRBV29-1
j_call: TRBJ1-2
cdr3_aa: CSVDPQGDANYGYTF
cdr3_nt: TGCAGCGTTGATCCCCAGGGCGATGCTAACTATGGCTACACCTTC

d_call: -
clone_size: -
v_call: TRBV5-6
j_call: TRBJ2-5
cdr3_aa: CASSRRLRSQETQYF
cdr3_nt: TGTGCCAGCAGCCGGCGACTTCGTTCCCAAGAGACCCAGTACTTC

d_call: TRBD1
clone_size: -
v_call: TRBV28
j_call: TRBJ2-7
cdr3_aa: CASRPGQGSSYEQYF
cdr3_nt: TGTGCCAGCAGGCCCGGACAGGGGAGCTCCTACGAGCAGTACTTC

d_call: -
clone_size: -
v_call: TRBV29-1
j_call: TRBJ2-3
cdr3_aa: CSVEGSSTDTQYF
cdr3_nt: TGCAGCGTTGAGGGCTCTAGCACAGATACGCAGTATTTT

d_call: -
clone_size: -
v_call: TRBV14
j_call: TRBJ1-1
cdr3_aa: CASSHEGLGSVTEAFF
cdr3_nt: TGTGCCAGCAGCCACGAGGGGCTAGGGAGTGTAACTGAAGCTTTCTTT

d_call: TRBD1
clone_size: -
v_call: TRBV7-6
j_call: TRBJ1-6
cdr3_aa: CASSLEGGQRNNSPLHF
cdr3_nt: TGTGCCAGCAGCTTAGAGGGGGGACAGCGGAATAATTCACCCCTCCACTTT

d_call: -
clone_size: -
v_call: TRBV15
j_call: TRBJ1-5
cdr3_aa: CATSVRPTNNQPQHF
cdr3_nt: TGTGCCACCAGCGTGCGACCTACAAATAATCAGCCCCAGCATTTT

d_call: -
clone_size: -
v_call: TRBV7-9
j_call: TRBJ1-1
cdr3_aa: CASSAQGTEAFF
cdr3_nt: TGTGCCAGCAGCGCGCAGGGTACTGAAGCTTTCTTT

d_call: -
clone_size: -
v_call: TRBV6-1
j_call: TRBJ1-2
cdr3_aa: CASSEARVDGYTF
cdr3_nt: TGTGCCAGCAGTGAAGCGCGGGTGGATGGCTACACCTTC

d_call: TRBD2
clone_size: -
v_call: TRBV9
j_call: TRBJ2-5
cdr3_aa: CASSVGGSGSLETQYF
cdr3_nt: TGTGCCAGCAGCGTAGGGGGTAGCGGGAGCCTGGAGACCCAGTACTTC

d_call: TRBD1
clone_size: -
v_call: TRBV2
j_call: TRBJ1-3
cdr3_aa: CASRGTGTGGNTIYF
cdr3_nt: TGTGCCAGCAGAGGAACCGGGACAGGGGGAAACACCATATATTTT

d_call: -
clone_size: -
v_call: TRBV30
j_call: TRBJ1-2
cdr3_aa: CAWGDTDYGYTF
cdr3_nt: TGTGCCTGGGGGGACACCGACTATGGCTACACCTTC

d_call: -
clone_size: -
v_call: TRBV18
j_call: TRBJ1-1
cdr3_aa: CASSPQAVNTEAFF
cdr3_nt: TGTGCCAGCTCACCACAGGCGGTGAACACTGAAGCTTTCTTT

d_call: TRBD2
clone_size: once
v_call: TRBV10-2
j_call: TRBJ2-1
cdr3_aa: CATRDSGDHNEQFF
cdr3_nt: TGCGCCACCCGGGATAGCGGGGACCACAATGAGCAGTTCTTC

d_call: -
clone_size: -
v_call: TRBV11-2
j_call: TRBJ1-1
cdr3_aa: CASSFSGRNTEAFF
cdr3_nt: TGTGCCAGCAGCTTTTCGGGCAGGAACACTGAAGCTTTCTTT

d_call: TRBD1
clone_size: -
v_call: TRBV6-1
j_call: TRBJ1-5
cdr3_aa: CASSRGTGGNQPQHF
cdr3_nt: TGTGCCAGCAGCCGAGGGACAGGGGGCAATCAGCCCCAGCATTTT

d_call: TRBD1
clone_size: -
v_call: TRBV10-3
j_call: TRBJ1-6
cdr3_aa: CAMRVGQGTDSPLHF
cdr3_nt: TGTGCCATGAGAGTGGGACAGGGGACAGATTCACCCCTCCACTTT

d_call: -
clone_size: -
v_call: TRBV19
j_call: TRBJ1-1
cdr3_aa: CASSIRAEAFF
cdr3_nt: TGTGCCAGTAGTATTCGGGCAGAAGCTTTCTTT

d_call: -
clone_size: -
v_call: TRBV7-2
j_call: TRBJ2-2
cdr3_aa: CASSLGPQKWPGELFF
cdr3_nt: TGTGCCAGCAGCTTAGGCCCCCAAAAGTGGCCCGGGGAGCTGTTTTTT

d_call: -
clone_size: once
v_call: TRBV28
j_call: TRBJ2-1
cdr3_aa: CASSLTGGVLRDEQFF
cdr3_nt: TGTGCCAGCAGTTTAACCGGAGGGGTGCTGAGAGATGAGCAGTTCTTC